This TCR beta chain was recovered during a study of T cell responses to AZD1222 COVID-19 vaccine. At the level of the study: Second-dose schedules of about 4 or about 12 weeks were combined. Study-wide results and limits: Seropositivity was recorded at baseline in only 6 or 7 AZD1222 recipients. When two AZD1222 doses had been given, Spike-specific TCR breadth and depth rose.

Germline CDR1 is SNHLY and CDR2 is FYNNEI. V was clipped by 4 bases and J by 3 bases, with 7 bases between them. The CDR3 runs to 13 residues. As concerns this clone: Its cognate antigen is unknown.

Only in-frame clones appear in the TCRdb table, and some are missing; sequencing was by immunoSEQ multiplex PCR. The repertoire holds about 140,000 clones, with about nine tenths as singletons. The TCR sequence derives from an adult in good health. The chain employs TRBV2 and TRBJ1-3; D unresolved. The material was peripheral blood, obtained on day 0 of AZD1222 vaccination. The DNA for the CDR3 is TGTGCCAGCAGTGGGCTGTTTGGAAACACCATATATTTT. As protein: CASSGLFGNTIYF.